This T cell receptor beta chain was recovered during a study of CXCR3-negative and CXCR3-positive naive CD8 T cells. Overall study findings and caveats: When CXCR3-positive naive cells were set against CXCR3-negative naive cells, the former had more hydrophobic TRB CDR3s.

A note on this clonotype: What it binds is not known.

The TRB cDNA libraries were prepared by 5' RACE with UMI labels. TCRdb re-analyzed the 5' RACE reads; it lists each CDR3 protein once, without DNA. The repertoire table contains about 63,000 distinct CDR3 sequences. The receptor's source is a human donor in good health. Some clones in this sample may be carry-over from other donors' samples. Sequencing was carried out using naive CXCR3+ CD8+ T cells from blood. Subset indicated: CD45RO-CCR7+CD27+CD95- naive CD8+ T cells expressing CXCR3 (TNR3+).

CDR3: CASSRSPSRNEQFF. The chain recombines TRBV12-3 or TRBV12-4 with TRBJ2-1; TCRdb picks TRBD2, but there is no DNA to check that call. The CDR3 spans 14 residues.